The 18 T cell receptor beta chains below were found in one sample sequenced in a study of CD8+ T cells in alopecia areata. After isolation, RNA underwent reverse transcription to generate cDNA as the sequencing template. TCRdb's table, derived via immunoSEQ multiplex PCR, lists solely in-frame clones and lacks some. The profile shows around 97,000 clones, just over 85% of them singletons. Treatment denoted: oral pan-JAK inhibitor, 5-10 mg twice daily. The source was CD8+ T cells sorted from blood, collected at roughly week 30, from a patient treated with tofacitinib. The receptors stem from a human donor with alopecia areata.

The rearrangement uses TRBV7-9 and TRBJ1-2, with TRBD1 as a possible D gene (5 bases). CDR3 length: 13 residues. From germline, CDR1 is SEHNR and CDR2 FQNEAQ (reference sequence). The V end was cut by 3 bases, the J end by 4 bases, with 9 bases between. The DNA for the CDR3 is TGTGCCAGCAGCTTCGGGGGAGGCTATGGCTACACCTTC. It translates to CASSFGGGYGYTF.

The CDR3 DNA follows: TGTGCCACCAGCAGAGATTATGGCAGCAATCAGCCCCAGCATTTT. Its translation is CATSRDYGSNQPQHF. J is TRBJ1-5 and V is TRBV15; D unclear. Germline-derived CDR1 and CDR2 are LNHNV and YYDKDF (reference sequence). CDR3 length: 15 residues. V lost 0 bases to trimming and J lost 1 base, with 7 bases between them.

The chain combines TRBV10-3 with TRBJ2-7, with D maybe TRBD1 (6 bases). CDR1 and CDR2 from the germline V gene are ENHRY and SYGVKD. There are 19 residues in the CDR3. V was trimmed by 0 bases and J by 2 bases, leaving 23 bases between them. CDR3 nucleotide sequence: TGTGCCATCAGTGAGTCGAAAGGGCAGGGGCCCATATATCCCTACGAGCAGTACTTC. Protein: CAISESKGQGPIYPYEQYF.

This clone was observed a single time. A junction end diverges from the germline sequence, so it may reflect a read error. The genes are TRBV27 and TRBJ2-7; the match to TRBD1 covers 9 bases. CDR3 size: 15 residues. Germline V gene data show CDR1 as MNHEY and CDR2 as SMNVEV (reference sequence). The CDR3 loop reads CASSSTGTGSFEQYF. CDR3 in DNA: TGTGCCAGCAGTTCAACCGGGACAGGGTCCTTCGAGCAGTACTTC.

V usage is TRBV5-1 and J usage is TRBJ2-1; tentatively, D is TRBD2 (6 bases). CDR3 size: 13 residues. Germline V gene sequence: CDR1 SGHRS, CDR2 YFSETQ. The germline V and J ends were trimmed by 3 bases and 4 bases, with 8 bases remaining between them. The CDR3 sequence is CASSWEEYNEQFF. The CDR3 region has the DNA TGCGCCAGCAGCTGGGAGGAGTACAATGAGCAGTTCTTC.

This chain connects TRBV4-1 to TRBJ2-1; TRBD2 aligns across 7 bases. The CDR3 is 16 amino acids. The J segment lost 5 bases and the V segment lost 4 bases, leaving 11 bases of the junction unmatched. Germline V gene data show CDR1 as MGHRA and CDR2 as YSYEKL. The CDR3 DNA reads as TGCGCCAGCAGCCGACCTGGCCTAGCGGTCGACAATGAGCAGTTCTTC. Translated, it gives CASSRPGLAVDNEQFF.

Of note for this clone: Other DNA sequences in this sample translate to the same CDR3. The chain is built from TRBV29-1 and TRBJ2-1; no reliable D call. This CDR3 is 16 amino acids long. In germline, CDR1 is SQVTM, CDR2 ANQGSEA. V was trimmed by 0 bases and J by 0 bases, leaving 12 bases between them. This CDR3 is CSVEDGKRSSYNEQFF. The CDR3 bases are TGCAGCGTTGAAGATGGTAAGAGGAGCTCCTACAATGAGCAGTTCTTC.

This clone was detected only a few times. The CDR3 region is CASSNRVAYEQYF. CDR3 DNA: TGTGCCAGCAGCAACAGGGTGGCCTACGAGCAGTACTTC. The chain uses TRBV5-6 and TRBJ2-7; D might be TRBD1 (6 bases). The CDR3 is 13 amino acids. Per the germline V gene, CDR1 is SGHDT and CDR2 is YYEEEE. The ends were cut back, 4 bases at V and 2 bases at J, with 10 bases in the middle.

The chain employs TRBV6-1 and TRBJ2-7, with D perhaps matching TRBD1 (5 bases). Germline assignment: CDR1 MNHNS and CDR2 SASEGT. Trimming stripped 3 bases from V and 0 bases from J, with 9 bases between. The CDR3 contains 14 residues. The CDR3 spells CASSDAGLSYEQYF. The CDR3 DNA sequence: TGTGCCAGCAGTGACGCAGGGCTCTCCTACGAGCAGTACTTC.

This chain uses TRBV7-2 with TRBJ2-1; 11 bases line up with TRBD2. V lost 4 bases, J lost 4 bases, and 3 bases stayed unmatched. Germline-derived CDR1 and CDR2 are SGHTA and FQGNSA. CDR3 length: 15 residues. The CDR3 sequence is CASSWGLADYNEQFF. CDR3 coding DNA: TGTGCCAGCAGCTGGGGACTAGCGGATTACAATGAGCAGTTCTTC.

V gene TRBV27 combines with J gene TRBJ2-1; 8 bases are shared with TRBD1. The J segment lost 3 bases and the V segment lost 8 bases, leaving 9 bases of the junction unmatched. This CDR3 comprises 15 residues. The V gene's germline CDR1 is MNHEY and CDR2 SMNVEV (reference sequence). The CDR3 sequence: CASHPNRGYYNEQFF. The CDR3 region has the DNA TGTGCCAGCCATCCTAACAGGGGGTACTACAATGAGCAGTTCTTC.

This CDR3 is CASSVVSQETQYF. CDR3 DNA: TGTGCCAGCAGCGTAGTCAGCCAAGAGACCCAGTACTTC. The gene calls are TRBV9 and TRBJ2-5; D uncertain. The CDR3 is 13 amino acids. V lost 0 bases and J lost 1, with 4 bases in between. Germline-derived CDR1 and CDR2 are SGDLS and YYNGEE.

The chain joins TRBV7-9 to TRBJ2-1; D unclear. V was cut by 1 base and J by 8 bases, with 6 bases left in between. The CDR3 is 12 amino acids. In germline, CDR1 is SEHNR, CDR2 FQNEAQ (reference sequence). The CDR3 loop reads CASSLGFDEQFF. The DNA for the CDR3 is TGTGCCAGCAGCTTAGGTTTCGATGAGCAGTTCTTC.

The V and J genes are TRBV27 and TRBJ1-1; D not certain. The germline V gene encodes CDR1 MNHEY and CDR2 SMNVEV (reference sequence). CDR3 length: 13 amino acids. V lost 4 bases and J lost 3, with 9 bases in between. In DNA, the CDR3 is TGTGCCAGCAGTTCCTTCCGGGACACTGAAGCTTTCTTT. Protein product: CASSSFRDTEAFF.

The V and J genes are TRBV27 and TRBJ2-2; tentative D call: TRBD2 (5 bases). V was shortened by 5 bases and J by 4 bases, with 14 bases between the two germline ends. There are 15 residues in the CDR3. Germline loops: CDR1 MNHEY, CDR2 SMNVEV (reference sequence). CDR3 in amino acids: CASSPRARSTGELFF. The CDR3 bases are TGTGCCAGCAGTCCGCGGGCCAGGAGCACCGGGGAGCTGTTTTTT.

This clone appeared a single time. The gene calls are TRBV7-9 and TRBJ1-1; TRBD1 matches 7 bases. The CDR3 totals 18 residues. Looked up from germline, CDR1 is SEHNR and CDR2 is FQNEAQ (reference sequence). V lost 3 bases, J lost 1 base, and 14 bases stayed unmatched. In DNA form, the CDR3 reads TGTGCCAGCAGCTTTGATAGGCAGGGGGTTTACCCGAACACTGAAGCTTTCTTT. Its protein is CASSFDRQGVYPNTEAFF.

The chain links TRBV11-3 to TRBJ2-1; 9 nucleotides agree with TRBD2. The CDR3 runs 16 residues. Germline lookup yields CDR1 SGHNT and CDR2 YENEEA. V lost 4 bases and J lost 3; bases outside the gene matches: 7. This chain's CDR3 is CASSSSFSGSYNEQFF. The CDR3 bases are TGTGCCAGCAGCTCCTCCTTTAGCGGGAGCTACAATGAGCAGTTCTTC.

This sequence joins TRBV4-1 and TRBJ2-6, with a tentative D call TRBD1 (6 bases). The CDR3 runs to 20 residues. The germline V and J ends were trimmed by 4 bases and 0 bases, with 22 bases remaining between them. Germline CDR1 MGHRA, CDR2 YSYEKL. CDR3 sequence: CASSRGPLISGNSGANVLTF. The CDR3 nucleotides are TGCGCCAGCAGCCGGGGGCCCCTTATATCGGGAAACTCTGGGGCCAACGTCCTGACTTTC.